This T cell receptor beta chain was sequenced for a study of cytomegalovirus exposure and HLA in healthy donors. V lost 4 bases and J lost 5; bases outside the gene matches: 10. The CDR3 is 16 amino acids. CDR1 LNHDA and CDR2 SQIVND come from the germline V gene (reference sequence). The PCR contained 60 Vbeta and 13 Jbeta primers. The assay was immunoSEQ multiplex PCR, and TCRdb's table has in-frame clones only and misses some. The table has roughly 200,000 clones, roughly 73% seen once; the top ten hold approximately 2.1%. This TCR was recovered from a woman aged 25 to 45 in good health and CMV-seropositive. Sequenced input: PBMCs. The chain has TRBV19 and TRBJ1-1; TRBD1 matches 10 bases. CDR3 bases: TGTGCCAGTAGTACAAGGACAGGGGGGGGTTTTACTGAAGCTTTCTTT. This gives the protein CASSTRTGGGFTEAFF.